This TCR beta chain was identified in a study of CD8+CD57+ T cells in acquired aplastic anemia. Study at large: 3 to 4 ug was the average amount of DNA from sorted CD4+ and CD8+ cells. Healthy donors averaged around 10 million reads for CD4+ cells.

CDR1 MGHDK and CDR2 SYGVNS come from the germline V gene. This CDR3 is built from 15 residues. The ends were cut back, 6 bases at V and 2 bases at J, with 17 bases in the middle. As concerns this clonotype: The target antigen is unknown.

Profiles of TCR beta VDJ and CDR3 were generated from a genomic DNA template. One entry per CDR3 protein results from TCRdb running MiXCR on the reads. Of hundreds of thousands of distinct CDR3 sequences listed, roughly 68% are singletons. Regarding the study as a whole: Controls and patients did not differ significantly in CD8+ Simpson's diversity.

The sample comprised sorted CD4+, CD8+, or CD8+CD57+ T cells (not recorded which) from PBMCs. The rearrangement uses TRBV25-1 and TRBJ2-7; a possible D gene is TRBD2 (6 bases). The TCR sequence derives from a human donor in good health, serving as a control. CDR3 amino acids: CASSSGERAPYEQYF. The CDR3 DNA follows: TGTGCCAGCAGCTCCGGAGAGCGGGCACCCTACGAGCAGTACTTC.